A selection of T cell receptor beta chains follows, all from one sample in a study of blood T cell repertoires in COVID-19. TCRdb's copy holds only in-frame clones and misses some; the assay was immunoSEQ multiplex PCR. The sample lists more than 95,000 clones; about 81% were seen once. Material: peripheral blood. These receptor sequences come from an elderly man with acute or convalescent COVID-19. CDR3s include the opening cysteine and the closing phenylalanine or tryptophan. Fields, in order: J gene, clone size, D gene, V gene, CDR3 protein, CDR3 DNA. D genes are given only for firm matches. Expanded clones are given a class, and other clones once, few, many or no size at all.

J: TRBJ1-1
size: .
D: TRBD1
V: TRBV5-8
CDR3: CASKRGQGSTEAFF
DNA: TGTGCCAGCAAAAGGGGACAGGGAAGCACTGAAGCTTTCTTT

J: TRBJ1-1
size: .
D: TRBD1
V: TRBV5-1
CDR3: CASSRTGVDTEAFF
DNA: TGCGCCAGCTCCCGTACAGGGGTAGACACTGAAGCTTTCTTT

J: TRBJ1-2
size: .
D: .
V: TRBV6-6
CDR3: CASSRTEGYTF
DNA: TGTGCCAGCAGCCGGACAGAAGGCTACACCTTC

J: TRBJ2-7
size: .
D: TRBD2
V: TRBV30
CDR3: CAWSRLAGGSYEQYF
DNA: TGTGCCTGGAGTAGACTAGCGGGAGGTTCCTACGAGCAGTACTTC

J: TRBJ2-3
size: few
D: .
V: TRBV20-1
CDR3: CSVTNTDTQYF
DNA: TGCAGTGTCACAAACACAGATACGCAGTATTTT

J: TRBJ2-7
size: .
D: .
V: TRBV4-2
CDR3: CASSQDEDSYEQYF
DNA: TGTGCCAGCAGCCAAGACGAAGACTCTTACGAGCAGTACTTC

J: TRBJ2-7
size: .
D: TRBD2
V: TRBV6-2/TRBV6-3
CDR3: CASSYPGTSGYEQYF
DNA: TGTGCCAGCAGTTACCCCGGGACTAGCGGATACGAGCAGTACTTC

J: TRBJ2-5
size: .
D: TRBD2
V: TRBV10-3
CDR3: CATGLAGATKETQYF
DNA: TGTGCCACCGGACTAGCGGGGGCCACTAAAGAGACCCAGTACTTC

J: TRBJ2-5
size: few
D: TRBD1
V: TRBV5-5
CDR3: CASSSDRASQETQYF
DNA: TGTGCCAGCAGCTCGGACAGGGCATCCCAAGAGACCCAGTACTTC

J: TRBJ1-1
size: .
D: .
V: TRBV19
CDR3: CASSPTGGNTEAFF
DNA: TGTGCCAGTAGTCCCACGGGTGGGAACACTGAAGCTTTCTTT

J: TRBJ1-3
size: few
D: .
V: TRBV30
CDR3: CAWSRDSGSGNTIYF
DNA: TGTGCCTGGAGTCGCGACAGTGGTAGTGGAAACACCATATATTTT

J: TRBJ2-5
size: .
D: .
V: TRBV4-3
CDR3: CASSQDRGETQYF
DNA: TGCGCCAGCAGCCAAGATCGGGGGGAGACCCAGTACTTC

J: TRBJ2-1
size: .
D: TRBD1
V: TRBV6-5
CDR3: CASFRGTGNYNEQFF
DNA: TGTGCCAGCTTTAGGGGGACAGGCAACTACAATGAGCAGTTCTTC

J: TRBJ2-2
size: .
D: .
V: TRBV3-1/TRBV3-2
CDR3: CASSQDRRAARAGELFF
DNA: TGTGCCAGCAGCCAAGATCGGAGGGCCGCCAGGGCCGGGGAGCTGTTTTTT

J: TRBJ1-4
size: few
D: TRBD1
V: TRBV7-2
CDR3: CASSLARTGREKLFF
DNA: TGTGCCAGCAGCTTAGCCCGGACAGGGCGGGAAAAACTGTTTTTT

J: TRBJ2-1
size: .
D: .
V: TRBV6-2/TRBV6-3
CDR3: CASSPRGSYNEQFF
DNA: TGTGCCAGCAGCCCCAGGGGTTCCTACAATGAGCAGTTCTTC

J: TRBJ2-7
size: .
D: .
V: TRBV2
CDR3: CASSERGISSGEQYF
DNA: TGTGCCAGCAGTGAACGGGGGATCAGCTCGGGCGAGCAGTACTTC

J: TRBJ2-6
size: .
D: .
V: TRBV5-1
CDR3: CASQKVSGANVLTF
DNA: TGCGCCAGCCAGAAAGTCTCTGGGGCCAACGTCCTGACTTTC

J: TRBJ2-7
size: .
D: TRBD2
V: TRBV6-5
CDR3: CASSERGPSYEQYF
DNA: TGTGCCAGCTCAGAGCGGGGGCCCTCCTACGAGCAGTACTTC

J: TRBJ2-7
size: .
D: TRBD1
V: TRBV19
CDR3: CASKRTGNSYEQYF
DNA: TGTGCCAGTAAGAGGACAGGGAACTCCTACGAGCAGTACTTC

J: TRBJ1-1
size: .
D: .
V: TRBV5-1
CDR3: CASSSDSVNTEAFF
DNA: TGCGCCAGCAGCTCGGACAGCGTGAACACTGAAGCTTTCTTT

J: TRBJ1-2
size: .
D: .
V: TRBV18
CDR3: CASSPGADAARGYTF
DNA: TGTGCCAGCTCACCGGGGGCGGACGCAGCTCGTGGCTACACCTTC

J: TRBJ1-2
size: .
D: .
V: TRBV27
CDR3: CASSEDSNYGYTF
DNA: TGTGCCAGCAGTGAGGACAGTAACTATGGCTACACCTTC

J: TRBJ2-7
size: .
D: .
V: TRBV6-2/TRBV6-3
CDR3: CASSETAYEQYF
DNA: TGTGCCAGCAGTGAGACAGCCTACGAGCAGTACTTC

J: TRBJ2-1
size: .
D: TRBD1
V: TRBV18
CDR3: CASSSRTGGLDREQFF
DNA: TGTGCCAGCTCAAGCAGAACAGGGGGGCTCGATAGGGAGCAGTTCTTC

J: TRBJ2-1
size: once
D: TRBD1
V: TRBV6-2/TRBV6-3
CDR3: CASSSPGQGAYNEQFF
DNA: TGTGCCAGCAGTTCACCGGGACAGGGGGCCTACAATGAGCAGTTCTTC

J: TRBJ2-3
size: few
D: TRBD1
V: TRBV5-1
CDR3: CASSLVGQGQGSDTQYF
DNA: TGCGCCAGCAGCTTGGTGGGACAAGGACAGGGGTCAGATACGCAGTATTTT

J: TRBJ1-1
size: few
D: .
V: TRBV12-3/TRBV12-4
CDR3: CASSSFSSEAFF
DNA: TGTGCCAGCAGTTCCTTCAGTTCTGAAGCTTTCTTT

J: TRBJ1-1
size: .
D: TRBD1
V: TRBV5-6
CDR3: CASSTYDRENTEAFF
DNA: TGTGCCAGCAGCACTTACGACAGGGAAAACACTGAAGCTTTCTTT

J: TRBJ1-5
size: many
D: .
V: TRBV5-6
CDR3: CASSSYRRTGSQPQHF
DNA: TGTGCCAGCAGCTCCTATAGGCGAACAGGGAGCCAGCCCCAGCATTTT

J: TRBJ1-5
size: few
D: .
V: TRBV28
CDR3: CASSSREGSNQPQHF
DNA: TGTGCCAGCAGCTCCAGGGAAGGCAGCAATCAGCCCCAGCATTTT

J: TRBJ2-7
size: .
D: TRBD2
V: TRBV28
CDR3: CASSLVSGSHEQYF
DNA: TGTGCCAGCAGTTTGGTTAGCGGGTCCCACGAGCAGTACTTC

J: TRBJ2-7
size: few
D: .
V: TRBV18
CDR3: CASSPLRDSTYEQYF
DNA: TGTGCCAGCTCCCCCCTGCGGGACAGTACTTACGAGCAGTACTTC

J: TRBJ2-7
size: .
D: TRBD2
V: TRBV6-5
CDR3: CASSTIGRGSYEQYF
DNA: TGTGCCAGCAGTACAATCGGGAGGGGGTCCTACGAGCAGTACTTC

J: TRBJ2-2
size: .
D: .
V: TRBV19
CDR3: CASMKEVELFF
DNA: TGTGCCAGTATGAAGGAGGTCGAGCTGTTTTTT

J: TRBJ2-7
size: .
D: .
V: TRBV27
CDR3: CASSLIRGAKYEQYF
DNA: TGTGCCAGCAGTTTAATCAGGGGCGCAAAATACGAGCAGTACTTC

J: TRBJ2-1
size: .
D: .
V: TRBV19
CDR3: CASTVTGLSYNEQFF
DNA: TGTGCCAGTACCGTCACAGGGTTGTCCTACAATGAGCAGTTCTTC

J: TRBJ1-2
size: .
D: .
V: TRBV6-5
CDR3: CASRNQGAGGYTF
DNA: TGTGCCAGCAGAAATCAGGGAGCGGGCGGCTACACCTTC

J: TRBJ1-2
size: .
D: TRBD1
V: TRBV6-1
CDR3: CASSESIRGRGYGYTF
DNA: TGTGCCAGCAGCGAAAGTATCAGGGGGCGCGGGTATGGCTACACCTTC

J: TRBJ1-1
size: .
D: TRBD1
V: TRBV12-5
CDR3: CASAPSRGTDTEAFF
DNA: TGTGCTAGTGCCCCATCCAGGGGGACGGACACTGAAGCTTTCTTT

J: TRBJ1-2
size: .
D: .
V: TRBV19
CDR3: CASSIADGGYTF
DNA: TGTGCCAGTAGTATAGCAGATGGTGGCTACACCTTC

J: TRBJ1-6
size: .
D: TRBD1
V: TRBV13
CDR3: CASSFGDSQNSPLHF
DNA: TGTGCCAGCAGCTTTGGGGACAGCCAGAATTCACCCCTCCACTTT

J: TRBJ1-2
size: .
D: .
V: TRBV6-1
CDR3: CASSEAAGSFYGYTF
DNA: TGTGCCAGCAGTGAAGCTGCAGGTAGTTTCTATGGCTACACCTTC

J: TRBJ1-3
size: .
D: .
V: TRBV6-1
CDR3: CASSERGLSGNTIYF
DNA: TGTGCCAGCAGTGAACGGGGACTCTCTGGAAACACCATATATTTT

J: TRBJ2-1
size: .
D: TRBD2
V: TRBV18
CDR3: CASSPTRGVYNEQFF
DNA: TGTGCCAGCTCACCGACGCGGGGGGTTTACAATGAGCAGTTCTTC

J: TRBJ2-1
size: .
D: TRBD1
V: TRBV6-5
CDR3: CASSPGQGSYNEQFF
DNA: TGTGCCAGCAGCCCCGGACAGGGCTCCTACAATGAGCAGTTCTTC

J: TRBJ1-2
size: .
D: TRBD1
V: TRBV19
CDR3: CASEGTERTSRSGYTF
DNA: TGTGCCAGCGAGGGGACAGAACGAACTTCCAGGAGCGGCTACACCTTC